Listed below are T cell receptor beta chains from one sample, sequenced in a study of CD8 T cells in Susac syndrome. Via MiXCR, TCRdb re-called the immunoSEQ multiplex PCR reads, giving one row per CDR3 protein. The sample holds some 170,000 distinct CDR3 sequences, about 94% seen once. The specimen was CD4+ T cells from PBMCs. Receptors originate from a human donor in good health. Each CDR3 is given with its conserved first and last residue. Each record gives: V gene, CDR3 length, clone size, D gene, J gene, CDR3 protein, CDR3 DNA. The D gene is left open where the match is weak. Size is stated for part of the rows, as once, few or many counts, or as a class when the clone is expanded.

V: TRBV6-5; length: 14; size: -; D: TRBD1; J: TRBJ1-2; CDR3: CASSRGQGIGGYTF; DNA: TGTGCCAGCAGCCGCGGACAGGGAATAGGTGGCTACACCTTC
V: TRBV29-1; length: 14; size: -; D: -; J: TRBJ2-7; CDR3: CSVELWAGSYEQYF; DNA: TGCAGCGTTGAACTTTGGGCGGGGTCCTACGAGCAGTACTTC
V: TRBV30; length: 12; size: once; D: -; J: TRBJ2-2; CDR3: CAWSPYTGELFF; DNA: TGTGCCTGGAGCCCTTACACCGGGGAGCTGTTTTTT
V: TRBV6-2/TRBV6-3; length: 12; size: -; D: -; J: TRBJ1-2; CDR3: CASKNRVYGYTF; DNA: TGTGCCAGCAAGAACCGGGTCTATGGCTACACCTTC
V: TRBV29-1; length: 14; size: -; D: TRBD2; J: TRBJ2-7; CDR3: CSASGLAGFYEQYF; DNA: TGCAGCGCTTCAGGACTAGCGGGATTTTACGAGCAGTACTTC
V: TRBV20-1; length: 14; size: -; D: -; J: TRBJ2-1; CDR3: CSARVRVLDNEQFF; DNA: TGCAGTGCTAGAGTTCGGGTCCTGGACAATGAGCAGTTCTTC
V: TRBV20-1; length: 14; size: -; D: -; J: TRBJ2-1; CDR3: CSASASDLYNEQFF; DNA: TGCAGTGCTAGTGCCTCGGACCTCTACAATGAGCAGTTCTTC
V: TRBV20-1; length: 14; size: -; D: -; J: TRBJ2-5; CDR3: CSATFKTDWETQYF; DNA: TGCAGTGCTACCTTTAAGACAGACTGGGAGACCCAGTACTTC
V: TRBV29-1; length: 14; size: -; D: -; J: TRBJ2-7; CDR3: CSVAVGGSSYEQYF; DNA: TGCAGCGTAGCTGTTGGGGGGAGCTCCTACGAGCAGTACTTC
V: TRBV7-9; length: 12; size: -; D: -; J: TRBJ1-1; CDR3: CASNDAYTEAFF; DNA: TGTGCCAGCAATGACGCCTACACTGAAGCTTTCTTT
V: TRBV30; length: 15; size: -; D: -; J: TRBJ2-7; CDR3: CAWSVQLGSSYEQYF; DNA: TGTGCCTGGAGTGTACAATTGGGGAGTAGTTACGAGCAGTACTTC
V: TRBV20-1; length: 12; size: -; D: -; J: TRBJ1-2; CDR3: CSASSQGYGYTF; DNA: TGCAGTGCTAGTTCCCAGGGCTATGGCTACACCTTC
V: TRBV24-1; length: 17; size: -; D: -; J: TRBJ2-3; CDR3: CATSDLSGRRGENTQYF; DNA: TGTGCCACCAGTGATTTGAGCGGCAGAAGGGGGGAAAATACGCAGTATTTT
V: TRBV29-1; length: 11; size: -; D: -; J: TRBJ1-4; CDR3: CSARDYEKLFF; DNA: TGCAGCGCCCGGGACTACGAAAAACTGTTTTTT
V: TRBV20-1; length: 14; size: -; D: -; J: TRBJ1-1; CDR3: CSARDWTGNTEAFF; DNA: TGCAGTGCTAGAGATTGGACCGGGAACACTGAAGCTTTCTTT
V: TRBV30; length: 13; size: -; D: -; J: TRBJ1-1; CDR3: CAWSPGFRTEAFF; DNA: TGTGCCTGGAGTCCAGGGTTCCGAACTGAAGCTTTCTTT
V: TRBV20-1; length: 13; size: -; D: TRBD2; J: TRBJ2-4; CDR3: CSALAEAKNIQYF; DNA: TGCAGTGCACTAGCGGAAGCCAAAAACATTCAGTACTTC
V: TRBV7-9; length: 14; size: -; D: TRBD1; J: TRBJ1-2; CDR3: CASSQGQGNYGYTF; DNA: TGTGCCAGCAGCCAGGGACAGGGGAACTATGGCTACACCTTC
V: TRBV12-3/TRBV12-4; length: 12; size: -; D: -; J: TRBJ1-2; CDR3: CASSTRQYGYTF; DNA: TGTGCCAGCAGTACCCGACAGTATGGCTACACCTTC
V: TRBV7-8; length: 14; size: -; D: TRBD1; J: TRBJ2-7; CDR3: CASGSRTGIYEQYF; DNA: TGTGCCAGCGGCTCCCGGACAGGGATCTACGAGCAGTACTTC
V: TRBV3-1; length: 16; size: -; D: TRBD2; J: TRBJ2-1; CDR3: CASSPAPSGSHNEQFF; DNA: TGTGCCAGCAGCCCCGCCCCTAGCGGGAGCCACAATGAGCAGTTCTTC
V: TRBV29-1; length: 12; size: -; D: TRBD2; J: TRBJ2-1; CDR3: CSATGTSNEQFF; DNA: TGCAGCGCTACCGGGACTAGCAATGAGCAGTTCTTC
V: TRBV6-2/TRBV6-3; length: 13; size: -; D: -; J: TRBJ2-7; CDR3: CASSPQARGWQYF; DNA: TGTGCCAGCAGTCCCCAAGCAAGGGGATGGCAGTACTTC